The following is a T cell receptor beta chain sequence with its context. The data originate from a study of OX40 agonist ivuxolimab in advanced cancers. Turning to the study itself: Those enrolled were 80% to 85% male, with a mean age of roughly 60 years and ages from about 20 to 80. Participants could have had prior anti-PD-1, anti-PD-L1 or anti-CTLA-4 therapy, and around 40% had some. Three partial responders included one hepatocellular carcinoma patient and two cutaneous melanoma patients.

The ends lost 6 bases at V and 4 bases at J; junction bases unmatched: 3. Germline lookup yields CDR1 SEHNR and CDR2 FQNEAQ (reference sequence). The CDR3 consists of 13 residues. Method: immunoSEQ multiplex PCR; TCRdb's copy keeps in-frame clones and lacks some. The sample includes 90,000 to 100,000 clones, about 90% of them seen just once. This sequence joins TRBV7-9 and TRBJ2-3; 8 bases are a match to TRBD1. Sequenced material: CD4+ or CD8+ T cells sorted from blood, taken in a trial of the OX40 agonist ivuxolimab. The origin of this receptor is an adult with an advanced solid tumor such as melanoma, head and neck, liver or kidney cancer. DNA for the CDR3: TGTGCCAGCAGTTACAGGGGGGCAGATACGCAGTATTTT. Protein sequence: CASSYRGADTQYF.